The clone carrying this TCR beta chain was observed a single time. Its antigen is not identified. Sequencing used immunoSEQ multiplex PCR; TCRdb keeps in-frame clones, though not all of them. The sample holds more than 150,000 clones, approximately 90% seen once. This entry is derived from a study of T cell responses to AZD1222 COVID-19 vaccine. Samples with a second dose at about 4 or about 12 weeks were pooled together. Findings and caveats of the study: Regions left unmutated in variants are reportedly the target of nearly half of spike-specific TCRs. Vaccine-related CD4 TCRs covered spike, predominating at 160-218 and 743-854. Spike-specific TCR repertoires showed rising breadth and depth after two AZD1222 doses.

There are 14 residues in the CDR3. With 4 bases removed from V and 1 base from J, the gap between germline ends came to 7 bases. Per the germline V gene, CDR1 is SEHNR and CDR2 is FQNEAQ (reference sequence). Here the sequenced sample was peripheral blood, taken 28 days after the second AZD1222 dose. The chain couples TRBV7-9 to TRBJ2-2; unclear D gene. This receptor was obtained from an adult who received the AZD1222 COVID-19 vaccine. The CDR3: CASSSPRNTGELFF. The CDR3 nucleotides are TGTGCCAGCAGCTCCCCCAGGAACACCGGGGAGCTGTTTTTT.